These 12 T cell receptor beta chains came from one sample sequenced in a study of blood T cell repertoires in COVID-19. Generated by immunoSEQ multiplex PCR, the TCRdb table keeps only in-frame clones and is missing some. The sample has tens of thousands of clones, more than 75% seen once. Sequencing was carried out using peripheral blood. The receptors derive from a human donor in a cohort sampled during active COVID-19.

About this clone: This sample also contains other DNA sequences that code for the same CDR3. The chain couples TRBV4-2 to TRBJ2-2; the D gene is possibly TRBD2 (5 bases). The V and J ends lost 4 bases and 4 bases respectively, with 7 bases between them. The CDR3 sequence is 13 residues long. The germline V gene has CDR1 LGHNA and CDR2 YNFKEQ. This chain's CDR3 is CASSLTSTGELFF. CDR3 coding DNA: TGTGCCAGCAGCCTTACTAGCACCGGGGAGCTGTTTTTT.

The V and J genes are TRBV24-1 and TRBJ2-2, with 8 bases lining up with TRBD1. CDR3 length equals 14 residues. Germline assignment: CDR1 KGHDR and CDR2 SFDVKD. The ends lost 7 bases at V and 6 bases at J; junction bases unmatched: 6. CDR3 amino acids: CATRAGGAAGELFF. Written as DNA, the CDR3 is TGTGCCACCAGAGCAGGGGGCGCCGCCGGGGAGCTGTTTTTT.

The gene calls are TRBV2 and TRBJ2-3; D call uncertain. CDR1 is SNHLY and CDR2 is FYNNEI in the germline V gene. The V end lost 2 bases, the J end lost 9 bases, and 9 bases lay between the germline ends. The CDR3 is 12 amino acids. The DNA for the CDR3 is TGTGCCAGCAGTGAAATAGCTACCACGCAGTATTTT. Its protein product is CASSEIATTQYF.

CDR3 in DNA: TGTGCCAGCAGTTACGCCGGGACAGGAGGCCTATTTGGCTACACCTTC. Protein sequence: CASSYAGTGGLFGYTF. The chain is built from TRBV6-5 and TRBJ1-2; 8 positions agree with TRBD1. CDR3 length: 16 residues. The germline CDR1 and CDR2 sequences are MNHEY and SVGAGI. Trimming at V came to 2 bases and at J to 7 bases, leaving 12 bases not matched to a gene.

The V gene is TRBV15, the J gene TRBJ2-7, with 11 bases identical to TRBD2. Germline CDR1 LNHNV, CDR2 YYDKDF (reference sequence). The V gene end was trimmed by 4 bases and the J gene end by 4 bases; junction bases not matched to a gene: 6. This CDR3 comprises 15 residues. The CDR3 DNA reads as TGTGCCACCAGCATAGCGGGGGGGCCCGGGTACGAGCAGTACTTC. This codes for CATSIAGGPGYEQYF.

V usage is TRBV19 and J usage is TRBJ2-3; 8 bases agree with TRBD2. J was trimmed by 1 base and V by 0 bases; bases with no gene match: 9. This CDR3 has 18 residues. Germline-derived CDR1 and CDR2 are LNHDA and SQIVND (reference sequence). CDR3 nucleotide sequence: TGTGCCAGTAGTATAGATCCGGGACTAGGGCCGGGCACAGATACGCAGTATTTT. It encodes CASSIDPGLGPGTDTQYF.

The genes are TRBV7-9 and TRBJ1-1; TRBD1 is a possible D gene (6 bases). Trimming stripped 0 bases from V and 4 bases from J, with 12 bases between. Germline V gene data show CDR1 as SEHNR and CDR2 as FQNEAQ (reference sequence). CDR3 length: 15 residues. DNA for the CDR3: TGTGCCAGCAGCTTAGCCGACCTAGGGGGCACTGAAGCTTTCTTT. It encodes CASSLADLGGTEAFF.

The genes are TRBV7-2 and TRBJ2-7; a weak D match, TRBD2 (6 bases). Trimming stripped 5 bases from V and 2 bases from J, with 16 bases between. This CDR3 is 15 amino acids long. Germline assignment: CDR1 SGHTA and CDR2 FQGNSA. The CDR3 reads CASSRKGSGPYEQYF. DNA of the CDR3: TGTGCCAGCAGCCGGAAGGGTAGCGGTCCCTACGAGCAGTACTTC.

This chain uses TRBV6-5 with TRBJ2-7, with 8 bases identical to TRBD2. With 0 bases clipped from V and 2 bases from J, the junction kept 3 bases outside the gene matches. The length of the CDR3 is 15 residues. Germline lookup yields CDR1 MNHEY and CDR2 SVGAGI. The CDR3 spells CASSYSGLGTYEQYF. CDR3 DNA sequence: TGTGCCAGCAGTTACTCGGGACTAGGCACCTACGAGCAGTACTTC.

The chain joins TRBV28 to TRBJ1-1; D call uncertain. This CDR3 spans 14 amino acids. The germline CDR1 and CDR2 sequences are MDHEN and SYDVKM. V lost 6 bases to trimming and J lost 8 bases, with 19 bases between them. CDR3 DNA: TGTGCCAGCAGACCTACGGGAGGTCCGGGAGAAGCTTTCTTT. It specifies CASRPTGGPGEAFF. The entire variable domain, with the rest obtained from reference TRBV28 and TRBJ1-1, is as follows: DVKVTQSSRYLVKRTGEKVFLECVQDMDHENMFWYRQDPGLGLRLIYFSYDVKMKEKGDIPEGYSVSREKKERFSLILESASTNQTSMYLCASRPTGGPGEAFFGQGTRLTVV.

The chain couples TRBV19 to TRBJ2-2; D gene uncertain. Between the trimmed V and J ends, which lost 9 bases and 2 bases, there was a span of 10 bases. The CDR3 contains 13 residues. The germline V gene has CDR1 LNHDA and CDR2 SQIVND (reference sequence). The CDR3 DNA follows: TGTGCCAGCTACTCGAAAAACACCGGGGAGCTGTTTTTT. Amino acids: CASYSKNTGELFF.

This chain links TRBV24-1 with TRBJ1-2; D is ambiguous. The CDR3 is made up of 14 amino acids. V shed 1 base and J shed 1 base, with 6 bases lying between them. The germline gives CDR1 KGHDR, CDR2 SFDVKD. The CDR3 DNA reads TGTGCCACCAGTGATTTCGGGGTTAACTATGGCTACACCTTC. Residues: CATSDFGVNYGYTF.